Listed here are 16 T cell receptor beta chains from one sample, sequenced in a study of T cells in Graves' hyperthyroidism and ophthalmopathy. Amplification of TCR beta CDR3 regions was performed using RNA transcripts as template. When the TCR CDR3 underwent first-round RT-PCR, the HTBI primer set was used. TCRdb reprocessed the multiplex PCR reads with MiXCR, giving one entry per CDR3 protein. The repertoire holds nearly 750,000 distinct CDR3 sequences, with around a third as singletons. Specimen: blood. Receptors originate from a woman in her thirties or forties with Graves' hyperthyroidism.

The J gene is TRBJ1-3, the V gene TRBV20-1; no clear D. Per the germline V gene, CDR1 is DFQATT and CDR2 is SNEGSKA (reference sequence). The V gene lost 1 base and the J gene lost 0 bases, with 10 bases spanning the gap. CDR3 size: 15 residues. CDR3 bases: TGCAGTGCTAGAGCAGCACAGCTCTCTGGAAACACCATATATTTT. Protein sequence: CSARAAQLSGNTIYF.

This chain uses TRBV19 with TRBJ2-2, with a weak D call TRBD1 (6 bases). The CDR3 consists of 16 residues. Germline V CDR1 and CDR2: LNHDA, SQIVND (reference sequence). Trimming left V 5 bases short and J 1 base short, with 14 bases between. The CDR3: CASSPRDTLNTGELFF. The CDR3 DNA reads TGTGCCAGTAGTCCCCGGGACACCCTGAACACCGGGGAGCTGTTTTTT.

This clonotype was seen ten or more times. DNA of the CDR3: TGTGCCAGCAGTGAATATTATAGCAATCAGCCCCAGCATTTT. It translates to CASSEYYSNQPQHF. The V gene is TRBV25-1, the J gene TRBJ1-5; D is uncertain. Deletions cut 0 bases from V and 0 bases from J, with 3 bases between. CDR1 is MGHDK, CDR2 SYGVNS, per germline. This CDR3 has 14 amino acids.

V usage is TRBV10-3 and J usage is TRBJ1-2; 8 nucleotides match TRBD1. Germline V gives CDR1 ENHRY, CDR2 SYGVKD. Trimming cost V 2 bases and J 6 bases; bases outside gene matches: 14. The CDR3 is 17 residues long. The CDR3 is CAISEKVDRDGADGYTF. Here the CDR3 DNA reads TGTGCCATCAGTGAGAAAGTGGACAGGGACGGGGCAGATGGCTACACCTTC.

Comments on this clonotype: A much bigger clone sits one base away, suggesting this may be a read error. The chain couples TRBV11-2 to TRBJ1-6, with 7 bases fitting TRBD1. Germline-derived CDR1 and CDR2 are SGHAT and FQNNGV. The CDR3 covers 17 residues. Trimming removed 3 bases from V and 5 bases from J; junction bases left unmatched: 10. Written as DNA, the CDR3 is TGTGCCAGCAGCTTCACCGGAGGACAGGTCCATAATTCACCCCTCCACTTT. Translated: CASSFTGGQVHNSPLHF.

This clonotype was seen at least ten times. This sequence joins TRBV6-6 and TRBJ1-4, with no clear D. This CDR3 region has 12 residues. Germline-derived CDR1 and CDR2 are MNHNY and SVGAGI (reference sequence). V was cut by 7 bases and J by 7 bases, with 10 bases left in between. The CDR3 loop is CASTRLSEKLFF. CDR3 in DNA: TGTGCCAGCACCAGGTTAAGTGAAAAACTGTTTTTT.

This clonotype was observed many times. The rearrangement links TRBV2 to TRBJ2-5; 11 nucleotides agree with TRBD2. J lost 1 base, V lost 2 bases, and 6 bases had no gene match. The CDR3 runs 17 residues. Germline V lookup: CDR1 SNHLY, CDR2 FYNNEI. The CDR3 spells CASSEYGTSGPQETQYF. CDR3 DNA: TGTGCCAGCAGTGAATATGGGACTAGCGGACCCCAAGAGACCCAGTACTTC. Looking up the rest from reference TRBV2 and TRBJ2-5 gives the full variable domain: EPEVTQTPSHQVTQMGQEVILRCVPISNHLYFYWYRQILGQKVEFLVSFYNNEISEKSEIFDDQFSVERPDGSNFTLKIRSTKLEDSAMYFCASSEYGTSGPQETQYFGPGTRLLVL.

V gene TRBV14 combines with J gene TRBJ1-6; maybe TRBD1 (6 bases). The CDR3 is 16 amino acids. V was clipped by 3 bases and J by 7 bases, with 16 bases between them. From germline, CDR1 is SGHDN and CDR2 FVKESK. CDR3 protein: CASSHFLTGPNSPLHF. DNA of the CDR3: TGTGCCAGCAGCCATTTCCTAACAGGGCCAAATTCACCCCTCCACTTT.

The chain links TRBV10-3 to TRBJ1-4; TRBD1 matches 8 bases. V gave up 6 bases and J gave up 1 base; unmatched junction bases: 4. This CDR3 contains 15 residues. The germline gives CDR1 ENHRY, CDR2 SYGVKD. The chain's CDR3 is CAIRPGQGTNEKLFF. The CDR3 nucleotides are TGTGCCATCAGGCCTGGACAGGGAACTAATGAAAAACTGTTTTTT.

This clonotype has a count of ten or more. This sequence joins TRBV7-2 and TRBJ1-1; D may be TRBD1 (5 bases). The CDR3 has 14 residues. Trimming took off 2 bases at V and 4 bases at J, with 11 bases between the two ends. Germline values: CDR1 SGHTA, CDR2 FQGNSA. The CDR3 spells CASSLWGDSTEAFF. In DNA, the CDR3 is TGTGCCAGCAGCTTATGGGGGGATTCCACTGAAGCTTTCTTT.

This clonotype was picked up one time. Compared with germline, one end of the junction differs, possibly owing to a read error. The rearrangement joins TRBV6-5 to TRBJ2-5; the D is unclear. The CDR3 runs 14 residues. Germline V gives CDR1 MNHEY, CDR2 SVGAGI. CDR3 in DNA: TGTGCCAGCAGTTCCTATCAGGAACAAGAGACCGAGTACTTC. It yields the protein CASSSYQEQETEYF.

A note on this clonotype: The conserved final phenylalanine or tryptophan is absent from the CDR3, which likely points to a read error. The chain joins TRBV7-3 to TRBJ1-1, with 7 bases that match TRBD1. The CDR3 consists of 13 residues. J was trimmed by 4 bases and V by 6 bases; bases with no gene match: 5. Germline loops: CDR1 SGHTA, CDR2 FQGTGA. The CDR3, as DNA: TGTGCCAGCAGTCTGACAGGGCTCACTGAAGCTTTCCTT. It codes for CASSLTGLTEAFL.

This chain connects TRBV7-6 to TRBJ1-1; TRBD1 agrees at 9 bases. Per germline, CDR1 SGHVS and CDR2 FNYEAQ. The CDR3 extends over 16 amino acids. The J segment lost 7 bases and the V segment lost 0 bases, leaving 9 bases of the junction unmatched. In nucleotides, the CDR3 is TGTGCCAGCAGCTTAGCCGTAACAGGGGGCAGTCTTGAAGCTTTCTTT. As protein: CASSLAVTGGSLEAFF.

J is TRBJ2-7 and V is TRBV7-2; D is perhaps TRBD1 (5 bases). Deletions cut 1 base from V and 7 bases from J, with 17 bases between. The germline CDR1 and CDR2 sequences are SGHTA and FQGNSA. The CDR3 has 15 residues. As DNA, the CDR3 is TGTGCCAGCAGCTTAGGGCAGGGTGGGTACAATGAGCAGTACTTC. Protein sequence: CASSLGQGGYNEQYF.

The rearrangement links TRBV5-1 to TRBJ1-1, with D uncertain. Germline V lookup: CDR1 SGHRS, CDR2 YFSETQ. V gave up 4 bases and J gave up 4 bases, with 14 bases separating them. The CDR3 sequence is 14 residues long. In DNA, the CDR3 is TGCGCCAGCAGCCTCCAAACTTGGTCCACTGAAGCTTTCTTT. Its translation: CASSLQTWSTEAFF.

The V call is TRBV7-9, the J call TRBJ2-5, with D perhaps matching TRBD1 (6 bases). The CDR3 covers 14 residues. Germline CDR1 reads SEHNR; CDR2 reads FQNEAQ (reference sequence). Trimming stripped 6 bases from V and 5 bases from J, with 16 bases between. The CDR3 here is CASRETGRGETQYF. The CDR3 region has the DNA TGTGCCAGCAGAGAAACAGGAAGGGGGGAGACCCAGTACTTC.